This T cell receptor (beta chain) comes out of a study of vaccination effects on CD4 cells after COVID-19. Data came from immunoSEQ multiplex PCR; TCRdb stores just in-frame clones and leaves some out. The sample records tens of thousands of clones, around 71% being singletons. As regards this clone: As yet, its antigen is unknown.

This CDR3 has 17 residues. The V gene lost 0 bases and the J gene lost 0 bases, with 9 bases spanning the gap. CDR1 MGHRA and CDR2 YSYEKL come from the germline V gene. Study outcomes and limitations: Among infection- and vaccine-induced clones, marked clonal contraction occurred late after vaccination.

Expansion with viral peptide pools was applied to antigen-specific CD4+ T cells by the ViraFEST assay prior to sequencing. Culture lasted 10 days before CD4+ T cell isolation. Nobody among the vaccine recipients had prior SARS-CoV-2 infection (nucleocapsid antibodies were negative). Cells had half their medium changed to IL-2 medium on days 3 and 7. The TCR sequence derives from a human donor who received a COVID-19 vaccine. The starting material was CD4+ T cells from PBMCs cultured with HCoV-OC43 spike peptides, obtained before COVID-19 vaccination. Specified subset: HCoV-OC43 spike overlapping peptide pool stimulation. V gene TRBV4-1 combines with J gene TRBJ2-6; tentative D call: TRBD2 (5 bases). CDR3 sequence reads: CASSQDFGGSGANVLTF. The CDR3, as DNA: TGCGCCAGCAGCCAAGATTTCGGAGGCTCTGGGGCCAACGTCCTGACTTTC.